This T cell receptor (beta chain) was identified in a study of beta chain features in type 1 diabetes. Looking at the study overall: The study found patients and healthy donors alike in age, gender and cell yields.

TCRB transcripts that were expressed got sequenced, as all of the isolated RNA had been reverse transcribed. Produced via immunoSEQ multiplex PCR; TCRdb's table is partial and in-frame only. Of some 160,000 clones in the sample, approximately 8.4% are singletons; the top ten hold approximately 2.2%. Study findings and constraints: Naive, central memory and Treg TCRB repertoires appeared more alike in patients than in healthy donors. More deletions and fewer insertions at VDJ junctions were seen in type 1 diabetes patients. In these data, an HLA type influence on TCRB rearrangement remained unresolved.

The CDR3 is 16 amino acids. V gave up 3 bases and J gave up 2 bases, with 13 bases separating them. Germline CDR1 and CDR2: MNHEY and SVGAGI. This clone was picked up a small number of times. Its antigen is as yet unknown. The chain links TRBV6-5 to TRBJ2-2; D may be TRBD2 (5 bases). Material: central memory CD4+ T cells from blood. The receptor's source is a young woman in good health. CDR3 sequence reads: CASSYKWRVNTGELFF. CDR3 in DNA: TGTGCCAGCAGTTATAAATGGCGGGTAAACACCGGGGAGCTGTTTTTT.